The 21 T cell receptor beta chains below come from one sample, sequenced in a study of identical twins. MiXCR, run by TCRdb on the 5' RACE reads, gives a single entry per CDR3 protein. The data hold 690,000 or so distinct CDR3 sequences, with around 8.3% observed a single time. The sample was also reused in another study, on yellow fever vaccine responses in identical twins.

Material for sequencing was PBMCs. The receptors originated from a woman aged 18-29 years in good health.

This clonotype showed up just a few times. The chain has TRBV24-1 and TRBJ2-5; D not certain. CDR3 length: 16 residues. V was cut by 2 bases and J by 5 bases, with 17 bases left in between. Germline lookup yields CDR1 KGHDR and CDR2 SFDVKD. The CDR3 loop is CATSDSPAVLGETQYF. The CDR3, as DNA: TGTGCCACCAGTGATTCGCCGGCGGTTTTGGGGGAGACCCAGTACTTC.

The J gene is TRBJ2-2, the V gene TRBV9; maybe TRBD2 (5 bases). Per the germline V gene, CDR1 is SGDLS and CDR2 is YYNGEE. There are 13 residues in the CDR3. The V and J ends lost 10 bases and 5 bases respectively, with 15 bases between them. DNA for the CDR3: TGTGCCGTGGCACGAGGGTCGACCGGGGAGCTGTTTTTT. Amino acid sequence: CAVARGSTGELFF.

This clonotype has more than one count but fewer than ten. This chain connects TRBV6-1 to TRBJ2-5, with D tentatively TRBD2 (6 bases). Between the trimmed V and J ends, which lost 1 base and 1 base, there was a span of 13 bases. Per the germline V gene, CDR1 is MNHNS and CDR2 is SASEGT. This CDR3 is built from 16 residues. CDR3 region: CASSEVVGGAQETQYF. In DNA form, the CDR3 reads TGTGCCAGCAGTGAAGTGGTGGGAGGAGCCCAAGAGACCCAGTACTTC.

The chain combines TRBV7-6 with TRBJ1-5, with 8 bases fitting TRBD1. With V trimmed by 5 bases and J by 0 bases, 6 bases remained unmatched. This CDR3 contains 16 residues. Germline loops: CDR1 SGHVS, CDR2 FNYEAQ. The DNA of the CDR3 is TGTGCCAGCAGCCTCGGGACAGGACGTAGCAATCAGCCCCAGCATTTT. Translated, it gives CASSLGTGRSNQPQHF. The full variable domain, rest sourced from reference TRBV7-6 and TRBJ1-5, is GAGVSQSPRYKVTKRGQDVALRCDPISGHVSLYWYRQALGQGPEFLTYFNYEAQQDKSGLPNDRFSAERPEGSISTLTIQRTEQRDSAMYRCASSLGTGRSNQPQHFGDGTRLSIL.

The chain employs TRBV28 and TRBJ2-1; 10 bases map to TRBD2. Germline assignment: CDR1 MDHEN and CDR2 SYDVKM. This CDR3 is 15 amino acids long. Trimming at V came to 4 bases and at J to 8 bases, leaving 8 bases not matched to a gene. The CDR3 spells CASSSLAGGRYEQFF. CDR3 bases: TGTGCCAGCAGTTCATTAGCGGGAGGCCGCTATGAGCAGTTCTTC.

The J gene is TRBJ2-6, the V gene TRBV30; D ambiguous. Trimming pared 5 bases from V and 3 bases from J, leaving 11 bases between. CDR1 GTSNPN and CDR2 SVGIG come from the germline V gene (reference sequence). The CDR3 consists of 14 residues. The CDR3 region has the DNA TGTGCCTGGGGAAGGCGGTTTGGGGCCAACGTCCTGACTTTC. It is translated as CAWGRRFGANVLTF.

This sequence joins TRBV27 and TRBJ2-7; TRBD1 aligns across 7 bases. This CDR3 spans 13 amino acids. CDR1 and CDR2 (germline): MNHEY, SMNVEV (reference sequence). Trimming removed 5 bases from V and 3 bases from J; junction bases left unmatched: 4. CDR3 loop: CASSRWDSYEQYF. CDR3 sequence (DNA): TGTGCCAGCAGTAGATGGGACAGCTACGAGCAGTACTTC.

For this clonotype: An end of the junction does not agree with germline; a read error may underlie this. The chain has TRBV20-1 and TRBJ2-1, with D possibly matching TRBD2 (6 bases). This CDR3 has 14 residues. The germline V gene has CDR1 DFQATT and CDR2 SNEGSKA (reference sequence). This CDR3 reads CCARFPGVYNEQFF. As DNA, the CDR3 is TGCTGTGCTAGATTTCCGGGGGTATACAATGAGCAGTTCTTC.

The chain uses TRBV3-1 and TRBJ2-5; TRBD2 matches 8 bases. Losses at the gene ends were 1 base for V and 1 base for J; bases not matched to a gene: 2. This CDR3 is 15 amino acids long. The germline gives CDR1 LGHDT, CDR2 YNNKEL (reference sequence). The chain's CDR3 is CASSQGAGGQETQYF. Written as DNA, the CDR3 is TGTGCCAGCAGCCAAGGGGCGGGAGGCCAAGAGACCCAGTACTTC.

The CDR3 region has the DNA TGTGCCGTTAACGAGCGGAGCGCGAACACCGGGGAGCTGTTTTTT. Translated, it gives CAVNERSANTGELFF. This chain links TRBV10-3 with TRBJ2-2, with a tentative D call TRBD2 (5 bases). Trimming removed 11 bases from V and 0 bases from J, with 16 bases in between. Germline V CDR1 and CDR2: ENHRY, SYGVKD. The CDR3 is 15 residues long.

This clonotype was seen ten or more times. The V call is TRBV29-1, the J call TRBJ2-1; possibly TRBD1 for D (6 bases). The CDR3 length is 12 residues. The ends were cut back, 7 bases at V and 5 bases at J, with 12 bases in the middle. Looked up from germline, CDR1 is SQVTM and CDR2 is ANQGSEA. The CDR3, as DNA: TGCAGCGCGTTCCGGGACAACAATGAGCAGTTCTTC. This codes for CSAFRDNNEQFF.

At least ten counts were recorded for this clonotype. The gene calls are TRBV5-1 and TRBJ1-1; 10 nucleotides align to TRBD1. Germline V gene data show CDR1 as SGHRS and CDR2 as YFSETQ. The CDR3 sequence is 14 residues long. Trimming at V came to 4 bases and at J to 6 bases, leaving 6 bases not matched to a gene. This CDR3 reads CASSSRQGAAEAFF. The DNA of the CDR3 is TGCGCCAGCAGCAGTAGACAGGGGGCGGCTGAAGCTTTCTTT.

The chain employs TRBV3-1 and TRBJ2-1; 9 nucleotides match TRBD2. The CDR3 totals 19 residues. V lost 2 bases and J lost 2; bases outside the gene matches: 13. The germline V gene has CDR1 LGHDT and CDR2 YNNKEL (reference sequence). The CDR3 DNA reads TGTGCCAGCAGCCAAAGATGGCTAGCGGGATTTGCCCCCTACAATGAGCAGTTCTTC. Its protein product is CASSQRWLAGFAPYNEQFF.

The chain is built from TRBV5-6 and TRBJ2-5; possible D gene TRBD2, 5 bases. This CDR3 has 16 amino acids. Germline loops: CDR1 SGHDT, CDR2 YYEEEE. Trimming shortened V by 4 bases and J by 5 bases, and 21 bases separated the two germline ends. The CDR3 bases are TGTGCCAGCAGCGGCCGGACTGGACGCGGCGGGGAGACCCAGTACTTC. Amino acids: CASSGRTGRGGETQYF.

This clonotype was observed a handful of times. The V gene is TRBV6-2 or TRBV6-3, the J gene TRBJ2-3; perhaps TRBD2 as D (5 bases). This CDR3 has 16 residues. Deletions cut 5 bases from V and 5 bases from J, with 20 bases between. Germline V lookup: CDR1 MNHEY, CDR2 SVGEGT. The CDR3 sequence: CASSPLLREYGDTQYF. The CDR3 DNA reads as TGTGCCAGCAGTCCACTCTTAAGGGAGTATGGAGATACGCAGTATTTT.

This clonotype was counted only a few times. The chain uses TRBV4-3 and TRBJ2-3; no reliable D call. Per germline, CDR1 LGHNA and CDR2 YSLEER. Deletions cut 1 base from V and 5 bases from J, with 7 bases between. This CDR3 is 13 amino acids long. The CDR3 bases are TGCGCCAGCAGCCAAGTTTCTCAAGATACGCAGTATTTT. Amino acid sequence: CASSQVSQDTQYF.

This chain uses TRBV7-2 with TRBJ2-7; 9 nucleotides agree with TRBD2. The germline gives CDR1 SGHTA, CDR2 FQGNSA. The CDR3 consists of 17 residues. Unmatched junction bases numbered 8, after V lost 2 bases and J lost 0 bases. This CDR3 is CASSLSTSGFRSYEQYF. As DNA, the CDR3 is TGTGCCAGCAGCTTAAGTACTAGCGGGTTCCGCTCCTACGAGCAGTACTTC.

The chain links TRBV27 to TRBJ2-7; the D gene is possibly TRBD1 (5 bases). V was clipped by 2 bases and J by 5 bases, with 10 bases between them. Germline loops: CDR1 MNHEY, CDR2 SMNVEV (reference sequence). The CDR3 sequence is 13 residues long. In DNA, the CDR3 is TGTGCCAGCAGTTTAACGAAAGGGGACGAGCAGTACTTC. Translated: CASSLTKGDEQYF.

The sample holds a few counts of this clonotype. CDR3 in amino acids: CASRAQGSRNQPQHF. The CDR3 nucleotides read TGTGCCAGCAGGGCCCAGGGATCTCGCAATCAGCCCCAGCATTTT. The V and J genes are TRBV6-1 and TRBJ1-5; a possible D gene is TRBD1 (5 bases). CDR1 and CDR2 from the germline V gene are MNHNS and SASEGT. V lost 6 bases and J 2 bases, leaving 14 bases between the germline ends. The CDR3 has 15 residues.

This clonotype was seen ten or more times. V usage is TRBV24-1 and J usage is TRBJ2-3; D gene uncertain. The CDR3 contains 15 residues. Germline V gene data show CDR1 as KGHDR and CDR2 as SFDVKD. Trimming stripped 4 bases from V and 0 bases from J, with 10 bases between. CDR3 nucleotide sequence: TGTGCCACCAGTGACCTCCGACAAAGCACAGATACGCAGTATTTT. This codes for CATSDLRQSTDTQYF.

This clonotype was counted only a few times. In DNA, the CDR3 is TGTGCCAGCAGCGTCTTATCCGGGGGGTTGAGCGATGAGCAGTTCTTC. The encoded protein is CASSVLSGGLSDEQFF. The V call is TRBV9, the J call TRBJ2-1; TRBD2 agrees at 7 bases. This CDR3 contains 16 residues. CDR1 and CDR2 (germline): SGDLS, YYNGEE. The junction had 13 bases not matched to a gene; V was cut back by 2 bases and J by 8 bases.